A selection of T cell receptor beta chains follows, all from one sample in a study of shared clonotypes between healthy human individuals. Only in-frame clones appear in the TCRdb table, and some are missing; sequencing was by immunoSEQ multiplex PCR. Counted here are hundreds of thousands of clones, 95% to 96% occurring once; the ten biggest clones make up 0.095% to 0.13%. Material for sequencing was naive CD8+ T cells sorted from blood. The origin of the receptors is a young woman in good health. CDR3s include the opening cysteine and the closing phenylalanine or tryptophan. The D gene is left open where the match is weak. Expanded clones are given a class, and other clones once, few, many or no size at all.

j_call d_call v_call clone_size cdr3_nt cdr3_aa
TRBJ2-7 NA TRBV7-6 few TGTGCCAGCAGCTTAGGATGGGGAAACGAGCAGTACTTC CASSLGWGNEQYF
TRBJ1-4 NA TRBV6-5 NA TGTGCCAGCAGTCATCAGGGGAGGCTGTTTTTT CASSHQGRLFF
TRBJ2-1 NA TRBV30 NA TGTGCCTGGAGTGGCGACACCTCCTACAATGAGCAGTTCTTC CAWSGDTSYNEQFF
TRBJ2-2 NA TRBV5-6 NA TGTGCCAGCAGCTTAGCTGGTGTTGGGACCGGGGAGCTGTTTTTT CASSLAGVGTGELFF
TRBJ2-1 NA TRBV28 once TGTGCCAGCAGCCCGTCCCCCCGGTACAATGAGCAGTTCTTC CASSPSPRYNEQFF
TRBJ2-7 NA TRBV7-9 NA TGTGCCAGCAGCTTAGCAGGGAATCACGCGCAGTACTTC CASSLAGNHAQYF
TRBJ2-7 TRBD2 TRBV7-9 NA TGTGCCAGCAGCGCCGGTGGGGCAGCGGGAGTCGTATCCTACGAGCAGTACTTC CASSAGGAAGVVSYEQYF
TRBJ1-3 NA TRBV7-9 NA TGTGCCAGCAGCCCCCCAAAGGGGTCCGGAAACACCATATATTTT CASSPPKGSGNTIYF
TRBJ2-6 NA TRBV7-6 NA TGTGCCAGCAGCTTAGTTGGCCCCGTCGGGGCCAACGTCCTGACTTTC CASSLVGPVGANVLTF
TRBJ2-7 TRBD2 TRBV27 NA TGTGCCAGCACGCCGGCGGGAGTGCCCGAGCAGTACTTC CASTPAGVPEQYF
TRBJ2-7 TRBD2 TRBV28 NA TGTGCCAGCCAGCTAGCGGGAGAAAGCGAGCAGTACTTC CASQLAGESEQYF
TRBJ2-7 TRBD1 TRBV27 NA TGTGCCAGCAGGGACAGGGGTAATCCCTACGAGCAGTACTTC CASRDRGNPYEQYF
TRBJ2-1 NA TRBV27 NA TGTGCCAGCAGTTTAGGGGGGCCGTCCTACAATGAGCAGTTCTTC CASSLGGPSYNEQFF
TRBJ2-3 TRBD2 TRBV15 once TGTGCCACCAGTCCCGATGTCGGACTAGCGGGATCATATACGCAGTATTTT CATSPDVGLAGSYTQYF
TRBJ2-7 TRBD2 TRBV27 NA TGTGCCAGCAGTTTAGGGACTAGCGGGAACGAGCAGTACTTC CASSLGTSGNEQYF
TRBJ2-7 TRBD1 TRBV27 NA TGTGCCAGCAGTTCGCACCGGGACAGGGGGGACGAGCAGTACTTC CASSSHRDRGDEQYF
TRBJ2-7 TRBD2 TRBV27 NA TGTGCCAGCAGCCGGACTAGCGGGAGGGCCTACGAGCAGTACTTC CASSRTSGRAYEQYF
TRBJ2-2 NA TRBV18 NA TGTGCCAGCTCACCAGGGGAGACCGGGGAGCTGTTTTTT CASSPGETGELFF
TRBJ2-1 NA TRBV9 NA TGTGCCAGCAGCGATGGGGGTTCCTACAATGAGCAGTTCTTC CASSDGGSYNEQFF
TRBJ2-7 NA TRBV28 NA TGTGCCAGCAGTCCGGGACAAAGCTCCTACGAGCAGTACTTC CASSPGQSSYEQYF
TRBJ1-5 NA TRBV27 NA TGTGCCAGCAGTTTTTTTGGGGGTGGCAATCAGCCCCAGCATTTT CASSFFGGGNQPQHF
TRBJ1-2 NA TRBV5-5 NA TGTGCCAGCAGCTTGTCAAGCGGGCCCTATGGCTACACCTTC CASSLSSGPYGYTF
TRBJ1-1 NA TRBV9 NA TGTGCCAGCAGCCCCTGGGCAGTCATGAACACTGAAGCTTTCTTT CASSPWAVMNTEAFF
TRBJ2-4 NA TRBV7-9 NA TGTGCCAGCAGCTTACAGGGAGCCAAAAACATTCAGTACTTC CASSLQGAKNIQYF
TRBJ2-7 NA TRBV19 NA TGTGCCAGTAGCGGCATATCCTACGAGCAGTACTTC CASSGISYEQYF
TRBJ1-2 TRBD1 TRBV5-4 NA TGTGCCAGCAGCGCCTTAACAGGGGGCAACTATGGCTACACCTTC CASSALTGGNYGYTF
TRBJ2-7 NA TRBV7-9 NA TGTGCCAGCAGCTTAGTATCGGCGGGGCTGTCCTACGAGCAGTACTTC CASSLVSAGLSYEQYF
TRBJ2-1 NA TRBV6-5 NA TGTGCCAGCAGTTCCAAAACAATGAGCTCCTACAATGAGCAGTTCTTC CASSSKTMSSYNEQFF
TRBJ1-5 TRBD1 TRBV18 NA TGTGCCAGCTCACTGACAGGGCTCGAGCCCCAGCATTTT CASSLTGLEPQHF
TRBJ2-1 TRBD1 TRBV29-1 NA TGCAGCGTTGAAGGGACAGGGGGGAATGAGCAGTTCTTC CSVEGTGGNEQFF
TRBJ2-3 NA TRBV11-3 NA TGTGCCAGCAGCTTAAGGGGAATCACCGATACGCAGTATTTT CASSLRGITDTQYF
TRBJ1-2 NA TRBV28 NA TGTGCCAGCAGTTCCTACCGGGACACCTTGGGTGATGGCTACACCTTC CASSSYRDTLGDGYTF
TRBJ2-1 TRBD2 TRBV27 NA TGTGCCAGCGGACTAGCGGACAATGAGCAGTTCTTC CASGLADNEQFF
TRBJ2-7 TRBD2 TRBV28 NA TGTGCCAGCAGCACATCCTCTCTAGCGGAAGGGGAGGGGCAGTACTTC CASSTSSLAEGEGQYF
TRBJ2-7 NA TRBV6-4 NA TGTGCCAGCAGCAGATTACCCGGACTATTTTACTCCTACGAGCAGTACTTC CASSRLPGLFYSYEQYF
TRBJ2-1 NA TRBV4-1 NA TGCGCCAGCAGCCAACTTGGGGATGAGCAGTTCTTC CASSQLGDEQFF
TRBJ1-1 NA TRBV4-2 NA TGTGCCAGCAGCCAAGATCAGGGGTTGGGGAACACTGAAGCTTTCTTT CASSQDQGLGNTEAFF
TRBJ2-1 TRBD2 TRBV5-6 once TGTGCCAGCAGCTTGGTAGCGGGAGAAAATGAGCAGTTCTTC CASSLVAGENEQFF